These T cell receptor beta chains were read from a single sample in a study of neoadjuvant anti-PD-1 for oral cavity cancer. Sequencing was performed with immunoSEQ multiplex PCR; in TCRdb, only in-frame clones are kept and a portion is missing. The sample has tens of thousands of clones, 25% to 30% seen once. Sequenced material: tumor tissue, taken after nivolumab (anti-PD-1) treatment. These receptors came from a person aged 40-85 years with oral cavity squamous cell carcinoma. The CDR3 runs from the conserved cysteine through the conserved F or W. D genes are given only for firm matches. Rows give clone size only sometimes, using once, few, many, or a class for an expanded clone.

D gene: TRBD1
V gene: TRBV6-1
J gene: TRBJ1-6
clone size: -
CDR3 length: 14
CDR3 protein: CASSGGQYNSPLHF
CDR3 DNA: TGTGCCAGCAGTGGGGGACAGTATAATTCACCCCTCCACTTT

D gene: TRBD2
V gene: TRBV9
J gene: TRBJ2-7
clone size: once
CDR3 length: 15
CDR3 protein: CASSGGLAGAYEQYF
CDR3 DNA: TGTGCCAGCAGCGGGGGACTAGCGGGGGCCTACGAGCAGTACTTC

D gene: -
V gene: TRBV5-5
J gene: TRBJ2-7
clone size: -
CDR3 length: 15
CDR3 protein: CASRFQDRLFYEQYF
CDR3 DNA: TGTGCCAGCAGGTTCCAAGACAGGCTGTTCTACGAGCAGTACTTC

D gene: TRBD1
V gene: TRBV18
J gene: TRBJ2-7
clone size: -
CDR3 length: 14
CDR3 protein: CASSPGTGSGEQYF
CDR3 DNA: TGTGCCAGCTCACCAGGGACAGGGTCGGGCGAGCAGTACTTC

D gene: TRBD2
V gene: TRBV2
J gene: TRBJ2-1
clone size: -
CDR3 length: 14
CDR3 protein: CASAGLAGDNEQFF
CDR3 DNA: TGTGCCAGCGCGGGACTAGCGGGAGACAATGAGCAGTTCTTC

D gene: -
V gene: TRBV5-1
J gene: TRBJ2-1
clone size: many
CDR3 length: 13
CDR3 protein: CASSLIETNEQFF
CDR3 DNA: TGCGCCAGCAGCTTGATCGAGACCAATGAGCAGTTCTTC

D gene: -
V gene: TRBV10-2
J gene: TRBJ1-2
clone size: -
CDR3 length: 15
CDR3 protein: CASSEEGNANYGYTF
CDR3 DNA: TGCGCCAGCAGTGAAGAAGGCAACGCTAACTATGGCTACACCTTC

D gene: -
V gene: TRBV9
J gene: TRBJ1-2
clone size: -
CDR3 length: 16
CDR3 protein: CASSVAPGGIHEGYTF
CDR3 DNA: TGTGCCAGCAGCGTAGCGCCTGGCGGAATTCATGAAGGCTACACCTTC

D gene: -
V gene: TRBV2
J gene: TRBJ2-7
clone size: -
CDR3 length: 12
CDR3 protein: CASILTGSEQYF
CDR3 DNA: TGTGCCAGCATTTTGACAGGTTCCGAGCAGTACTTC

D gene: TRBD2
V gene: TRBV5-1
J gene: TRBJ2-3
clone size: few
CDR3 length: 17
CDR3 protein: CASSEGLAGATTDTQYF
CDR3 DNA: TGCGCCAGCAGCGAAGGACTAGCGGGGGCAACCACAGATACGCAGTATTTT

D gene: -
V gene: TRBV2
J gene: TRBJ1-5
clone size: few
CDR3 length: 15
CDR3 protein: CASSADGVKGQPQHF
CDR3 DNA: TGTGCCAGCTCTGCGGACGGGGTAAAAGGTCAGCCCCAGCATTTT

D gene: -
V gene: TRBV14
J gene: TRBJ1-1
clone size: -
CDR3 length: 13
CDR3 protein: CASSLWGSAEAFF
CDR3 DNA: TGTGCCAGCAGCCTTTGGGGTTCTGCTGAAGCTTTCTTT

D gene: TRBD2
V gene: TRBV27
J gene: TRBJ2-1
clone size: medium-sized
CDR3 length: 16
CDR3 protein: CASRIAGGSSYNEQFF
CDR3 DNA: TGTGCCAGCCGAATAGCGGGAGGGAGCTCCTACAATGAGCAGTTCTTC

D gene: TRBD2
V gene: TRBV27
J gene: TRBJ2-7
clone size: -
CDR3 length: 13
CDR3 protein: CASAGLVLREQYF
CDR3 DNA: TGTGCCAGCGCCGGACTAGTTTTAAGGGAGCAGTACTTC

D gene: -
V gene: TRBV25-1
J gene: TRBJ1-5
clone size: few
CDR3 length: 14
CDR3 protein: CASSPPDMAEPQHF
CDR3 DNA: TGTGCCAGCAGTCCCCCGGACATGGCCGAGCCCCAGCATTTT

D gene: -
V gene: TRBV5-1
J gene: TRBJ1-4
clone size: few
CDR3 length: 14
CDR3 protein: CASSLGGGVEKLFF
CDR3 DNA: TGCGCCAGCAGCTTAGGAGGCGGAGTAGAAAAACTGTTTTTT

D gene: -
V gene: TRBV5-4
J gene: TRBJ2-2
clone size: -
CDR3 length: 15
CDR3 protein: CASSRGAPNTGELFF
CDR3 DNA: TGTGCCAGCAGCCGAGGGGCACCGAACACCGGGGAGCTGTTTTTT

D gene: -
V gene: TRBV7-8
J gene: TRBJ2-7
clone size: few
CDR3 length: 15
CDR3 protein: CASSLVFGLNYEQYF
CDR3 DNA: TGTGCCAGCAGCTTAGTATTCGGGCTGAACTACGAGCAGTACTTC

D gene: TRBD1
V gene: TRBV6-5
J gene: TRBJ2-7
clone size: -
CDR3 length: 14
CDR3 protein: CASSSPNRGHEQYF
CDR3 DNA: TGTGCCAGCAGTTCCCCGAACAGGGGCCACGAGCAGTACTTC

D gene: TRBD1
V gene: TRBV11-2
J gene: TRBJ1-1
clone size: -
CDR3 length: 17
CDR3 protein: CASSSTGTGVWLEEAFF
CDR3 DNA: TGTGCCAGCAGCTCCACCGGGACAGGGGTTTGGTTAGAGGAAGCTTTCTTT

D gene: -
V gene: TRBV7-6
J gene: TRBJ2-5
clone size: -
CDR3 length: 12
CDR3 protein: CASSLAGETQYF
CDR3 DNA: TGTGCCAGCAGCTTAGCAGGAGAGACCCAGTACTTC

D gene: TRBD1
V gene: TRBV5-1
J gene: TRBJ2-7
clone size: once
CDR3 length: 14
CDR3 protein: CASSFGDRGHEQYF
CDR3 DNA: TGCGCCAGCAGCTTTGGGGACAGGGGCCACGAGCAGTACTTC

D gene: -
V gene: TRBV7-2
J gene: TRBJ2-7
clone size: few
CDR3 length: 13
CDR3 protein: CASSSLHWNEQYF
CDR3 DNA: TGTGCCAGCAGCTCTCTCCATTGGAACGAGCAGTACTTC

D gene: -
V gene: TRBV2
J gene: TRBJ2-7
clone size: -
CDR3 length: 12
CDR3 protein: CASSWTGYEQYF
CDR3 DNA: TGTGCCAGCAGTTGGACTGGGTACGAGCAGTACTTC

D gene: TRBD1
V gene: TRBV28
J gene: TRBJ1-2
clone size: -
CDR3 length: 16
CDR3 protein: CASSTKSQGALYGYTF
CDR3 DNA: TGTGCCAGCAGTACCAAATCACAGGGGGCGCTCTATGGCTACACCTTC

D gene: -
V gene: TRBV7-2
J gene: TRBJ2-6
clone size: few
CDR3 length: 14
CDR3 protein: CASSLPSGANVLTF
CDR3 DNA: TGTGCCAGCAGCTTACCCTCTGGGGCCAACGTCCTGACTTTC

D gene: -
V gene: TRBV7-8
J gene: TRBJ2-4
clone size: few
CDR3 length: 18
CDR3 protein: CASSEYPGFSRGKNIQYF
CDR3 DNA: TGTGCCAGCAGCGAGTACCCAGGGTTTAGTAGAGGCAAAAACATTCAGTACTTC

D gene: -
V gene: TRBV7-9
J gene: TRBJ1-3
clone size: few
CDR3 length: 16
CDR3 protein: CASSFVGIEPGNTIYF
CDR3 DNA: TGTGCCAGCAGCTTTGTGGGAATCGAACCTGGAAACACCATATATTTT

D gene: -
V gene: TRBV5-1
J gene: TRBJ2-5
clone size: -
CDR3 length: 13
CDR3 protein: CASSPAGGETQYF
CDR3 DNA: TGCGCCAGCAGCCCCGCCGGGGGTGAGACCCAGTACTTC

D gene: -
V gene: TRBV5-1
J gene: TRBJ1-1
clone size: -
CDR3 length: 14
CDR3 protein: CASSLYGRNTEAFF
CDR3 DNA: TGCGCCAGCAGCTTGTACGGCAGGAACACTGAAGCTTTCTTT

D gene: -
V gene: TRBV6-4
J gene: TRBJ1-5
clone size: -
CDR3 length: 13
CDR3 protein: CASSEWEGWPQHF
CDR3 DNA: TGTGCCAGCAGTGAATGGGAAGGATGGCCCCAGCATTTT

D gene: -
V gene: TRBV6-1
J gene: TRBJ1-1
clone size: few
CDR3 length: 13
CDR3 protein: CASIWVANTEAFF
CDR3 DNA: TGTGCCAGCATTTGGGTCGCGAACACTGAAGCTTTCTTT

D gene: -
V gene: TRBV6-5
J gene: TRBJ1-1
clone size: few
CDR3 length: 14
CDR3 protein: CASSYTSGNTEAFF
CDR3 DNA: TGTGCCAGCAGTTATACCTCGGGGAACACTGAAGCTTTCTTT